The rows below give T cell receptor beta chains drawn from one sample of a study of T cells in Graves' hyperthyroidism and ophthalmopathy. Each CDR3 protein is one row after TCRdb ran MiXCR on the multiplex PCR reads. Among around 300,000 distinct CDR3 sequences listed, 10% to 15% were seen once. What was sequenced was blood. The origin of the receptors is a woman aged 25 to 39 with Graves' hyperthyroidism that later progressed to Graves' ophthalmopathy. Each CDR3 is given with its conserved first and last residue. D genes are given only for firm matches. Expanded clones are given a class, and other clones once, few, many or no size at all.

CDR3	DNA	size	V	J	D
CASSPGQSNEKLFF	TGTGCCAGCAGTCCAGGACAAAGCAATGAAAAACTGTTTTTT	many	TRBV28	TRBJ1-4	NA
CASRYGTSGINEQLF	TGTGCCAGCAGATACGGGACTAGCGGGATCAATGAGCAGCTCTTC	few	TRBV6-4	TRBJ2-1	TRBD2
CASSPRDRLYYNSPLHF	TGTGCCAGCAGCCCCCGGGACAGACTTTACTATAATTCACCCCTCCACTTT	many	TRBV28	TRBJ1-6	TRBD1
CASSVGPDYYEQYF	TGTGCCAGCAGCGTAGGTCCGGACTACTACGAGCAGTACTTC	once	TRBV9	TRBJ2-7	NA
CASNPGQSAYEQYF	TGTGCCAGCAACCCGGGACAGTCGGCCTACGAGCAGTACTTC	many	TRBV11-3	TRBJ2-7	TRBD1
CASSLAGQNTEAFF	TGTGCCAGCAGTTTGGCAGGGCAGAACACTGAAGCTTTCTTT	many	TRBV27	TRBJ1-1	NA
CASSQPVTNEKLFF	TGCGCCAGCAGCCAACCGGTCACTAATGAAAAACTGTTTTTT	NA	TRBV4-1	TRBJ1-4	NA
CASSSNRGSSYEQYF	TGTGCCAGCAGTAGCAACAGGGGCAGTTCCTACGAGCAGTACTTC	many	TRBV6-1	TRBJ2-7	TRBD1
CAWSVQRGGADTQYF	TGTGCCTGGAGTGTACAAAGGGGCGGCGCAGATACGCAGTATTTT	many	TRBV30	TRBJ2-3	NA
CASSQLGGSGETQYF	TGTGCCAGCAGCCAACTAGGGGGAAGTGGGGAGACCCAGTACTTC	NA	TRBV14	TRBJ2-5	NA
CASSSGGGTDTQYF	TGTGCCAGCAGTTCCGGGGGGGGCACAGATACGCAGTATTTT	many	TRBV6-1	TRBJ2-3	TRBD2
CSVDAGMGNTIYF	TGCAGCGTTGACGCGGGGATGGGAAACACCATATATTTT	many	TRBV29-1	TRBJ1-3	NA
CASSATGVRGETQYF	TGTGCCAGCAGCGCCACAGGGGTGCGAGGAGAGACCCAGTACTTC	few	TRBV9	TRBJ2-5	TRBD1
CASTEGTGAYEQYF	TGTGCCAGCACAGAAGGGACAGGCGCCTACGAGCAGTACTTC	many	TRBV6-1	TRBJ2-7	TRBD1
CASSPRGTQYEQYF	TGTGCCAGCAGCCCCCGCGGGACCCAATACGAGCAGTACTTC	NA	TRBV11-2	TRBJ2-7	NA
CASSSRVYRGTDEKLFF	TGTGCCAGCAGCTCGAGGGTTTACAGGGGAACGGATGAAAAACTGTTTTTT	NA	TRBV7-9	TRBJ1-4	TRBD1
CASTSLTDPIYEQYF	TGTGCCAGCACAAGTTTGACAGACCCTATCTACGAGCAGTACTTC	NA	TRBV6-1	TRBJ2-7	NA
CASSSHSGNTIYF	TGTGCCAGCAGCTCCCACTCTGGAAACACCATATATTTT	many	TRBV7-2	TRBJ1-3	NA
CASSSGQGADYGYTF	TGTGCCAGCAGTTCGGGACAGGGGGCCGACTATGGCTACACCTTC	many	TRBV27	TRBJ1-2	TRBD1
CASSLRGISEQFF	TGTGCCAGCAGTTTACGAGGTATAAGTGAGCAGTTCTTC	many	TRBV12-3/TRBV12-4	TRBJ2-1	NA
CASSLHPSIHEGGTEAFF	TGCGCCAGCAGCCTGCACCCCTCCATCCACGAGGGGGGCACTGAAGCTTTCTTT	few	TRBV4-3	TRBJ1-1	NA
CASSQDYFGGSYEQYF	TGCGCCAGCAGCCAAGACTATTTTGGCGGGAGCTACGAGCAGTACTTC	NA	TRBV7-3	TRBJ2-7	TRBD2
CASSPGFLPYEQYF	TGTGCCAGCTCCCCGGGCTTTCTTCCCTACGAGCAGTACTTC	many	TRBV28	TRBJ2-7	NA
CASSGYSEQFF	TGTGCCAGCAGCGGCTACTCCGAGCAGTTCTTC	many	TRBV7-2	TRBJ2-1	NA
CASSELGGTPTDTQYF	TGTGCCAGCAGTGAATTGGGAGGAACCCCCACAGATACGCAGTATTTT	few	TRBV25-1	TRBJ2-3	NA
CASRSALGDNSPLHF	TGCGCCAGCAGGTCAGCCCTAGGGGATAATTCACCCCTCCACTTT	few	TRBV4-3	TRBJ1-6	NA
CASSLGALRGVDEQYF	TGTGCCAGCAGCTTAGGCGCCCTGAGGGGGGTCGACGAGCAGTACTTC	many	TRBV13	TRBJ2-7	NA
CASSIVLGISRNQPQHF	TGTGCCAGTAGTATCGTTTTGGGGATTAGCCGCAATCAGCCCCAGCATTTT	NA	TRBV19	TRBJ1-5	NA
CASSSTGLGTDTQYF	TGTGCCAGCAGCTCGACAGGGTTGGGGACAGATACGCAGTATTTT	many	TRBV27	TRBJ2-3	TRBD1
CASSFLGNTGELFF	TGTGCCAGTAGTTTTTTGGGCAACACCGGGGAGCTGTTTTTT	NA	TRBV19	TRBJ2-2	NA
CASSRMAGANEQFF	TGTGCCAGCAGTCGAATGGCGGGAGCGAATGAGCAGTTCTTC	once	TRBV12-3/TRBV12-4	TRBJ2-1	TRBD2
CASSYREGHGEQFF	TGTGCCAGCAGTTACCGGGAGGGCCACGGTGAGCAGTTCTTC	few	TRBV6-2/TRBV6-3	TRBJ2-1	TRBD2
CASSQEPSGNPYEQYF	TGTGCCAGCAGCCAAGAACCTAGCGGGAACCCCTACGAGCAGTACTTC	NA	TRBV3-1	TRBJ2-7	TRBD2
CASTLTSGSSTDTQYF	TGCGCCAGCACCCTGACTAGCGGGAGTAGTACAGATACGCAGTATTTT	many	TRBV5-1	TRBJ2-3	TRBD2
CSAPGDGQWSYEQYF	TGCAGTGCCCCGGGGGACGGACAATGGTCCTACGAGCAGTACTTC	many	TRBV20-1	TRBJ2-7	NA
CASSLGLAGSSYEQYF	TGTGCCAGCAGCTTAGGCCTAGCGGGGAGCTCCTACGAGCAGTACTTC	many	TRBV7-2	TRBJ2-7	TRBD2
CAVGQGGYGYTF	TGTGCCGTAGGACAGGGAGGCTATGGCTACACCTTC	many	TRBV2	TRBJ1-2	TRBD1
CASSLWGSAYEQYF	TGTGCCAGCAGTTTATGGGGCAGCGCCTACGAGCAGTACTTC	few	TRBV27	TRBJ2-7	NA
CSVEGAVSYEQYF	TGCAGCGTTGAGGGAGCGGTCTCCTACGAGCAGTACTTC	many	TRBV29-1	TRBJ2-7	NA
CSVDRDREQFF	TGCAGCGTTGACCGGGACAGAGAGCAGTTCTTC	many	TRBV29-1	TRBJ2-1	TRBD1
CATQGQATDTQYF	TGTGCCACCCAAGGACAGGCCACAGATACGCAGTATTTT	many	TRBV28	TRBJ2-3	TRBD1
CATRTFDTTDTQYF	TGTGCCACCCGAACGTTTGACACCACAGATACGCAGTATTTT	many	TRBV10-3	TRBJ2-3	NA
CASRSTGGGISNQPQHF	TGTGCCAGCCGGTCTACAGGGGGGGGAATTAGCAATCAGCCCCAGCATTTT	many	TRBV6-1	TRBJ1-5	TRBD1
CASSQLGQVQETQYF	TGTGCCAGCAGCCAACTGGGACAGGTACAAGAGACCCAGTACTTC	many	TRBV7-2	TRBJ2-5	TRBD1
CASSNRGLSPPRGTQYF	TGTGCCAGCAGCAACAGGGGGCTCTCCCCCCCAAGAGGGACCCAGTACTTC	many	TRBV28	TRBJ2-5	TRBD1
CSVPLGPYEQYF	TGCAGCGTTCCGCTTGGACCCTACGAGCAGTACTTC	many	TRBV29-1	TRBJ2-7	NA
CASSQGGWGSTTDEQFF	TGCGCCAGCAGCCAAGGAGGTTGGGGGTCCACGACCGATGAGCAGTTCTTC	few	TRBV4-3	TRBJ2-1	NA
CASSLIPGLAGGSSSYNEQFF	TGTGCCAGCAGTCTAATTCCGGGACTAGCGGGAGGGTCAAGCTCCTACAATGAGCAGTTCTTC	NA	TRBV6-1	TRBJ2-1	TRBD2
CASSPGHTETQYF	TGTGCCAGCAGCCCGGGACATACAGAGACCCAGTACTTC	many	TRBV7-3	TRBJ2-5	NA
CASWAYTEELFF	TGTGCCAGCTGGGCGTACACCGAGGAGCTGTTTTTT	few	TRBV7-8	TRBJ2-2	NA
CASSKGPHNEQFF	TGTGCCAGCAGCAAGGGACCGCACAATGAGCAGTTCTTC	many	TRBV14	TRBJ2-1	NA
CAWSVPGMDTEAFF	TGTGCCTGGAGTGTCCCAGGTATGGACACTGAAGCTTTCTTT	many	TRBV30	TRBJ1-1	NA
CASSPSGTSGYNEQFF	TGTGCCAGCAGTCCGTCCGGGACTAGCGGCTACAATGAGCAGTTCTTC	many	TRBV28	TRBJ2-1	TRBD2
CASSLGGIAKNIQYF	TGTGCCAGCAGCTTAGGTGGGATAGCCAAAAACATTCAGTACTTC	many	TRBV7-2	TRBJ2-4	NA
CASSFIDFPGGYTF	TGTGCCAGCAGCTTTATCGATTTCCCCGGCGGCTACACCTTC	many	TRBV7-9	TRBJ1-2	NA
CSARALHTEAFF	TGCAGTGCAAGGGCGTTACACACTGAAGCTTTCTTT	many	TRBV20-1	TRBJ1-1	NA
CASRPGLAGVDEQYF	TGTGCCAGCAGGCCGGGACTAGCGGGAGTTGACGAGCAGTACTTC	NA	TRBV6-1	TRBJ2-7	TRBD2
CASSPILSYNSPLHF	TGTGCCAGCAGTCCTATTTTGTCCTATAATTCACCCCTCCACTTT	NA	TRBV28	TRBJ1-6	NA
CASSLLQNTGELFF	TGTGCCAGCAGCTTATTACAGAACACCGGGGAGCTGTTTTTT	many	TRBV7-9	TRBJ2-2	NA